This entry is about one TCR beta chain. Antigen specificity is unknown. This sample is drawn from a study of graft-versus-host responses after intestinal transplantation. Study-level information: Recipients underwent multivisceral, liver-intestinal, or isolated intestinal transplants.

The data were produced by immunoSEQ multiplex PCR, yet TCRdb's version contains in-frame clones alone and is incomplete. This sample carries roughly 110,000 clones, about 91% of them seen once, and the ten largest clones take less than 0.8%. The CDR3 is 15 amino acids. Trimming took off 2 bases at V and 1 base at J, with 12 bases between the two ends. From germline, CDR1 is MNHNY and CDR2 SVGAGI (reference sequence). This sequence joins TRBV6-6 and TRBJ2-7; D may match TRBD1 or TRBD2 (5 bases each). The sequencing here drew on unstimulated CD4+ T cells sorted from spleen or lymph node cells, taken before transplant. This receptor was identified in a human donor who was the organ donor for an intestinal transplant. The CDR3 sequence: CASSYLGTDSYEQYF. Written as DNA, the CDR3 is TGTGCCAGCAGTTACCTCGGGACGGATTCCTACGAGCAGTACTTC.